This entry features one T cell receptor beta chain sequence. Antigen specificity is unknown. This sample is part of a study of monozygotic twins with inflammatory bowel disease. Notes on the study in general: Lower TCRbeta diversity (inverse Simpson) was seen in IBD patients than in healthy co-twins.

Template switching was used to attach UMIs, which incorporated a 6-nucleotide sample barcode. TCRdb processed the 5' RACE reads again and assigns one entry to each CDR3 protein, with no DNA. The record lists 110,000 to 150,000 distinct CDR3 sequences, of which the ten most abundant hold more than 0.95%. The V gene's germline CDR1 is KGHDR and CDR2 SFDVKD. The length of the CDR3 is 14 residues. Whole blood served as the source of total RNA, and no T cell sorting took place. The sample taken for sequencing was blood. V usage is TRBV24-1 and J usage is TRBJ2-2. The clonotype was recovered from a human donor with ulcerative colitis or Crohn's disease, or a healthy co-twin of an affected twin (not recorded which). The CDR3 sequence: CATSDWTYTGELFF.